This T cell receptor beta chain appears in the sequencing data of a study of PD-1 blockade in classical Hodgkin lymphoma. As for this clone: The target antigen is unknown.

Findings of the study overall: Before treatment, complete responders showed about the same diversity as newly diagnosed patients.

Repertoires were generated with immunoSEQ multiplex PCR, while TCRdb's copy carries only in-frame clones and drops some. The table includes about 15,000 clones, over 60% detected once. The germline gives CDR1 PRHDT, CDR2 FYEKMQ (reference sequence). There are 14 residues in the CDR3. The V end was cut by 5 bases, the J end by 1 base, with 11 bases between. With no exception, relapse followed autologous stem cell transplantation in all patients, and brentuximab vedotin exposure varied. The sample here was peripheral blood mononuclear cells (PBMCs), taken at baseline. The rearrangement uses TRBV13 and TRBJ1-1, with D perhaps TRBD1 (6 bases). This TCR derives from a human donor with classical Hodgkin lymphoma. CDR3 sequence: CASSPGTRNTEAFF. DNA for the CDR3: TGTGCCAGCAGCCCCGGGACAAGGAACACTGAAGCTTTCTTT. Based on the CDR3 plus reference TRBV13 and TRBJ1-1, the full variable domain is AAGVIQSPRHLIKEKRETATLKCYPIPRHDTVYWYQQGPGQDPQFLISFYEKMQSDKGSIPDRFSAQQFSDYHSELNMSSLELGDSALYFCASSPGTRNTEAFFGQGTRLTVV.